The clone carrying this TCR beta chain was counted many times. These data come from a study of T-cell reconstitution after alpha-beta-depleted transplantation in children. Preparation of the TCRbeta library involved a method that used unique molecular identifiers. TCRdb passed the PCR reads through MiXCR, listing each CDR3 protein once. The top ten hold about 2.6% of the sample, which has about 240,000 distinct CDR3 sequences, 9.5% to 15% seen once. Trimming pared 0 bases from V and 4 bases from J, leaving 14 bases between. The CDR3 is 16 residues long. Germline V lookup: CDR1 SGHKS, CDR2 YYEKEE (reference sequence).

The chain couples TRBV5-5 to TRBJ2-1; D might be TRBD1 (6 bases). This sample comprised PBMCs from the stem cell graft donor, obtained from the stem cell graft. This TCR was recovered from a human donor who donated a stem cell graft to a child with acute lymphoblastic leukemia. CDR3 residues: CASSLGPGVGYNEQFF. In nucleotides, the CDR3 is TGTGCCAGCAGCTTGGGCCCAGGGGTCGGGTACAATGAGCAGTTCTTC. Variable domain in full (rest from reference TRBV5-5 and TRBJ2-1): DAGVTQSPTHLIKTRGQQVTLRCSPISGHKSVSWYQQVLGQGPQFIFQYYEKEERGRGNFPDRFSARQFPNYSSELNVNALLLGDSALYLCASSLGPGVGYNEQFFGPGTRLTVL.